Below are 20 T cell receptor beta chains sequenced from a single sample in a study of T cells expressing NK-cell markers. TCRdb reanalyzed the 5' RACE reads, giving one entry per CDR3 protein sequence and no DNA. Recorded here are about 460,000 distinct CDR3 sequences; the top ten clones represent almost 1.5%. The sequenced material came from blood T cells: a sorted CD56 or NKG2C T cell subset, CD4+ or CD8+ T cells, or bulk PBMC T cells (not recorded which). These receptors were obtained from a woman aged 45-59 years in good health.

The chain recombines TRBV3-1 with TRBJ2-1; TCRdb's D call, TRBD2, is unchecked because there is no DNA. The germline gives CDR1 LGHDT, CDR2 YNNKEL (reference sequence). The CDR3 has 13 residues. The CDR3: CASSRETSGSTFF.

This chain uses TRBV30 with TRBJ2-1; TCRdb returns TRBD1, unconfirmable since there is no DNA. Looked up from germline, CDR1 is GTSNPN and CDR2 is SVGIG (reference sequence). The CDR3 covers 12 residues. CDR3 residues: CACSTGYNEQFF.

The V call is TRBV4-1, the J call TRBJ2-2. CDR1 and CDR2 (germline): MGHRA, YSYEKL. This CDR3 is 16 amino acids long. CDR3 sequence: CASSQDLNLLSGELFF.

The chain joins TRBV3-1 to TRBJ2-1; no DNA is available, so the TRBD2 call from TCRdb remains unchecked. The CDR3 is 15 amino acids. Germline CDR1 is LGHDT and CDR2 is YNNKEL (reference sequence). CDR3 amino acids: CASSQDTSGNREQFF.

V is TRBV12-3 or TRBV12-4 and J is TRBJ2-1; absent DNA, TCRdb's TRBD1 call cannot be checked. CDR3 size: 12 residues. CDR3 protein: CASSFPTGEQFF.

The rearrangement joins TRBV6-5 to TRBJ2-5; absent DNA, TCRdb's TRBD2 call cannot be checked. Germline-derived CDR1 and CDR2 are MNHEY and SVGAGI. This CDR3 comprises 14 residues. The CDR3 loop reads CATRLAGGKETQYF.

The chain joins TRBV29-1 to TRBJ2-3; the TCRdb D gene call, TRBD1, has no DNA to confirm it. The CDR3 consists of 14 residues. The germline V gene encodes CDR1 SQVTM and CDR2 ANQGSEA. CDR3 in amino acids: CSVKTGGAGDTQYF.

The chain carries TRBV5-1 and TRBJ1-4; the D call of TRBD1 rests on TCRdb alone, since no DNA is present to check it. The CDR3 contains 14 residues. Germline loops: CDR1 SGHRS, CDR2 YFSETQ. CDR3 sequence: CASRQDVQGEKLFF.

CDR3 amino acids: CASSVGAQAGIQYF. The chain has TRBV9 and TRBJ2-4; lacking DNA, the TRBD2 call made by TCRdb goes unchecked. CDR3 length: 14 amino acids. Germline V gene sequence: CDR1 SGDLS, CDR2 YYNGEE.

The rearrangement joins TRBV14 to TRBJ2-7. Germline V gene data show CDR1 as SGHDN and CDR2 as FVKESK. The CDR3 sequence is 14 residues long. Here the CDR3 reads CASSQRPLIYEQYF. The entire variable domain, with the rest obtained from reference TRBV14 and TRBJ2-7, is as follows: EAGVTQFPSHSVIEKGQTVTLRCDPISGHDNLYWYRRVMGKEIKFLLHFVKESKQDESGMPNNRFLAERTGGTYSTLKVQPAELEDSGVYFCASSQRPLIYEQYFGPGTRLTVT.

V gene TRBV7-9 combines with J gene TRBJ2-7. The CDR3 runs to 15 residues. CDR1 is SEHNR, CDR2 FQNEAQ, per germline (reference sequence). CDR3 sequence reads: CASSLDRGQSVEQYF.

This chain uses TRBV9 with TRBJ2-1. CDR3 length: 13 residues. Germline-derived CDR1 and CDR2 are SGDLS and YYNGEE. CDR3 region: CASSVVGVNEQFF.

The chain recombines TRBV7-2 with TRBJ2-1. The CDR3 spans 16 residues. CDR1 is SGHTA, CDR2 FQGNSA, per germline. CDR3: CASSSSVRSSYNEQFF.

The chain uses TRBV6-5 and TRBJ2-2. The CDR3 is made up of 14 amino acids. Per germline, CDR1 MNHEY and CDR2 SVGAGI. CDR3 loop: CASSYIQSTGELFF.

The chain employs TRBV5-1 and TRBJ2-3; without DNA, the TCRdb call of TRBD1 cannot be checked. This CDR3 spans 16 amino acids. Germline CDR1 SGHRS, CDR2 YFSETQ. CDR3 sequence reads: CASSNSGQGRADTQYF.

This sequence joins TRBV5-1 and TRBJ2-2; there is no DNA to check the TCRdb D call of TRBD1. Germline V gene sequence: CDR1 SGHRS, CDR2 YFSETQ. The CDR3 is 16 residues long. CDR3: CASSQVQGRDTGELFF.

The chain uses TRBV24-1 and TRBJ1-2. Germline CDR1 is KGHDR and CDR2 is SFDVKD. The CDR3 is made up of 12 amino acids. CDR3 residues: CATSDEGRGYTF.

The chain is built from TRBV5-1 and TRBJ2-7; TCRdb names TRBD2, which stays unverified in the absence of DNA. The CDR3 covers 16 residues. CDR1 and CDR2 (germline): SGHRS, YFSETQ. CDR3 loop: CASSPAQAGTHGEQYF.

This chain joins TRBV27 and TRBJ2-4; TCRdb lists TRBD1, though no DNA is available to test this call. Germline CDR1 reads MNHEY; CDR2 reads SMNVEV (reference sequence). The CDR3 is 20 residues long. The CDR3 is CASSPEPDRDLWRAKNIQYF.

The V and J genes are TRBV4-2 and TRBJ1-6. The CDR3 spans 13 residues. Per the germline V gene, CDR1 is LGHNA and CDR2 is YNFKEQ. The CDR3 sequence: CASSQDKRSPLHF.